What follows describes a single T cell receptor (beta chain). Clones were sequenced by immunoSEQ multiplex PCR, and TCRdb holds only the in-frame ones, with some missing. The table records roughly 100,000 clones, 91% of them present only once. The length of the CDR3 is 14 residues. CDR1 and CDR2 from the germline V gene are SEHNR and FQNEAQ (reference sequence). Trimming pared 6 bases from V and 7 bases from J, leaving 13 bases between. This record comes from a study of T cell changes during pregnancy in multiple sclerosis. Sample: peripheral blood, taken before pregnancy. The receptor was isolated from a female donor with multiple sclerosis, enrolled in a pregnancy study. The chain uses TRBV7-9 and TRBJ1-6; D is possibly TRBD1 (6 bases). CDR3 bases: TGTGCCAGCAGACCTCAGGGGATCAATTCACCCCTCCACTTT. Translation gives CASRPQGINSPLHF.